This TCR beta chain emerged from a study of cytomegalovirus exposure and HLA in healthy donors. Overall study: HLA-typed donors were the source of about 85 million unique TCRs, which an early data release held. Overall study findings and caveats: It was reportedly the case that the classifier diagnosed cytomegalovirus status with high specificity and sensitivity.

This clone was found once. Its target is not known. The PCR had 60 Vbeta and 13 Jbeta primers. In the original workflow: Later, 80 million or so unique TCR beta chains were counted in an analysis, and about 10 million of them were shared. TCRdb's table, derived via immunoSEQ multiplex PCR, lists solely in-frame clones and lacks some. V, J and clone size were drawn from that table, and D and trimming were deduced from the DNA. Of some 90,000 clones in the sample, about 80% were seen once. The germline V and J ends were trimmed by 4 bases and 5 bases, with 11 bases remaining between them. CDR3 length: 12 amino acids. Germline V gene sequence: CDR1 SQVTM, CDR2 ANQGSEA. Donors sampled were nominally healthy, though unrecorded immune exposures were likely.

The rearrangement links TRBV29-1 to TRBJ1-1; D is undetermined. This TCR derives from a man aged 25 to 40 in good health and CMV-seronegative. Specimen: PBMCs. The DNA of the CDR3 is TGCAGCGTTGGATGGGGAGATACTGAAGCTTTCTTT. Protein: CSVGWGDTEAFF.